Listed here are 21 T cell receptor beta chains from one sample, sequenced in a study of neurological immune-mediated disorders. Each CDR3 protein is one row after TCRdb ran MiXCR on the 5' RACE reads. The data hold 40,000 to 50,000 distinct CDR3 sequences, with around 2.5% observed a single time. The sequenced sample consisted of PBMCs. All receptors derive from a man under 40 with multiple sclerosis.

Ten or more counts support this clonotype. The rearrangement uses TRBV4-1 and TRBJ2-7; D ambiguous. The germline CDR1 and CDR2 sequences are MGHRA and YSYEKL. V was trimmed by 0 bases and J by 2 bases, leaving 5 bases between them. This CDR3 is built from 13 residues. The CDR3 is CASSQDFTYEQYF. CDR3 sequence (DNA): TGCGCCAGCAGCCAAGATTTCACCTACGAGCAGTACTTC.

This clonotype was detected many times. CDR3 sequence reads: CASSVGGDLKVDEQYF. The CDR3, as DNA: TGTGCCAGCAGCGTAGGAGGAGACTTAAAAGTTGACGAGCAGTACTTC. The chain uses TRBV9 and TRBJ2-7, with D hard to call. Trimming shortened V by 0 bases and J by 5 bases, and 18 bases separated the two germline ends. CDR3 length: 16 amino acids. The V gene's germline CDR1 is SGDLS and CDR2 YYNGEE.

This clonotype occurred many times. The chain uses TRBV6-2 or TRBV6-3 and TRBJ1-2; 8 nucleotides match TRBD1. The CDR3 is made up of 15 amino acids. V lost 2 bases and J lost 8; bases outside the gene matches: 10. Germline V lookup: CDR1 MNHEY, CDR2 SVGEGT. The CDR3 sequence is CASSYQTTGAEGYTF. DNA of the CDR3: TGTGCCAGCAGTTACCAGACGACAGGGGCTGAAGGCTACACCTTC.

Many counts were recorded for this clonotype. The chain recombines TRBV12-3 or TRBV12-4 with TRBJ2-7; the match to TRBD2 covers 13 bases. J gave up 6 bases and V 4 bases, and 6 bases lay outside the gene matches. The CDR3 sequence is 15 residues long. CDR3 sequence reads: CASSSGLAGRGEQYF. CDR3 coding DNA: TGTGCCAGCAGTTCGGGACTAGCGGGGAGAGGCGAGCAGTACTTC.

Many counts were recorded for this clonotype. The CDR3 here is CASSRDSDSGNTIYF. CDR3 DNA sequence: TGTGCCAGCAGCCGGGACTCCGACTCTGGAAACACCATATATTTT. V and J are TRBV6-5 and TRBJ1-3; D is possibly TRBD1 (5 bases). CDR3 length equals 15 residues. Germline values: CDR1 MNHEY, CDR2 SVGAGI. The germline V and J ends were trimmed by 6 bases and 0 bases, with 12 bases remaining between them.

This clonotype was detected many times. The chain links TRBV20-1 to TRBJ2-7, with 11 bases lining up with TRBD2. From germline, CDR1 is DFQATT and CDR2 SNEGSKA (reference sequence). V shed 4 bases and J 4 bases; nucleotides not matched to a gene: 9. CDR3 length equals 15 residues. The CDR3 DNA sequence: TGCAGTGCTACTACCTCTAGCGGGAGGAAGTACGAGCAGTACTTC. Translated: CSATTSSGRKYEQYF.

The sample holds many counts of this clonotype. This sequence joins TRBV7-7 and TRBJ2-3, with a weak D call TRBD2 (6 bases). CDR3 length: 15 residues. Germline CDR1 SSHAT, CDR2 FNYEAQ (reference sequence). Trimming cost V 2 bases and J 4 bases, with 13 bases left between them. The CDR3 protein is CASSLTSNPPDTQYF. CDR3 sequence (DNA): TGTGCCAGCAGCTTAACTAGCAATCCTCCAGATACGCAGTATTTT. The full variable domain, with the rest looked up from reference TRBV7-7 and TRBJ2-3, is GAGVSQSPRYKVTKRGQDVTLRCDPISSHATLYWYQQALGQGPEFLTYFNYEAQPDKSGLPSDRFSAERPEGSISTLTIQRTEQRDSAMYRCASSLTSNPPDTQYFGPGTRLTVL.

A remark on this clonotype: The junction departs from germline at one end; a sequencing error may be responsible. V usage is TRBV15 and J usage is TRBJ1-5; D remains unclear. CDR3 length: 13 residues. CDR1 and CDR2 from the germline V gene are LNHNV and YYDKDF (reference sequence). Written as DNA, the CDR3 is TGTGCCAACAGAGATACCGGCGATCAGGCCCAGCATTTT. Translated, it gives CANRDTGDQAQHF.

In its sample, this clonotype was seen a few times. For the CDR3, the DNA is TGCGCCAGCACCCCCGGAGGGTCCTACAATGAGCAGTTCTTC. Its translation is CASTPGGSYNEQFF. This chain joins TRBV5-1 and TRBJ2-1, with D tentatively TRBD2 (6 bases). The germline V and J ends were trimmed by 6 bases and 1 base, with 11 bases remaining between them. The CDR3 loop spans 14 amino acids. The germline V gene encodes CDR1 SGHRS and CDR2 YFSETQ. Full variable domain (missing parts from reference TRBV5-1 and TRBJ2-1): KAGVTQTPRYLIKTRGQQVTLSCSPISGHRSVSWYQQTPGQGLQFLFEYFSETQRNKGNFPGRFSGRQFSNSRSEMNVSTLELGDSALYLCASTPGGSYNEQFFGPGTRLTVL.

This clonotype appeared many times. The J gene is TRBJ2-5, the V gene TRBV20-1; perhaps TRBD1 as D (5 bases). The CDR3 is 12 amino acids. Germline values: CDR1 DFQATT, CDR2 SNEGSKA (reference sequence). The germline V and J ends were trimmed by 3 bases and 7 bases, with 12 bases remaining between them. The CDR3: CSASRLQGTQYF. The CDR3 DNA reads as TGCAGTGCTAGTCGGCTCCAGGGGACCCAGTACTTC.

This clonotype has a count of ten or more. The V call is TRBV20-1, the J call TRBJ1-2; 7 nucleotides match TRBD1. V shed 6 bases, J shed 2 bases, and the junction held 3 bases outside the gene matches. The CDR3 is made up of 12 amino acids. Germline V gene sequence: CDR1 DFQATT, CDR2 SNEGSKA (reference sequence). CDR3 residues: CSAPTGNYGYTF. Here the CDR3 DNA reads TGCAGTGCCCCGACAGGGAACTATGGCTACACCTTC.

This clonotype came up many times. The chain is built from TRBV6-5 and TRBJ2-2; D assignment may be TRBD1 or TRBD2 (6 bases each). The CDR3 consists of 15 residues. Trimming stripped 5 bases from V and 7 bases from J, with 17 bases between. Germline loops: CDR1 MNHEY, CDR2 SVGAGI. The chain's CDR3 is CASSRSSVGGGELFF. The CDR3 region has the DNA TGTGCCAGCAGTCGCTCTAGCGTAGGGGGCGGGGAGCTGTTTTTT.

This clonotype was seen many times. One end of the junction varies from germline; a read error may be responsible. V usage is TRBV5-1 and J usage is TRBJ2-5; the match to TRBD2 covers 10 bases. CDR1 SGHRS and CDR2 YFSETQ come from the germline V gene. The CDR3 sequence is 17 residues long. This CDR3 reads CASSSASGGHPQRRPHF. The CDR3 nucleotides are TGCGCCAGCAGCTCCGCTAGCGGGGGCCACCCACAGCGGAGACCACACTTC.

V gene TRBV29-1 combines with J gene TRBJ2-3; D gene uncertain. This CDR3 spans 15 amino acids. Germline V gene lookup returns CDR1 SQVTM and CDR2 ANQGSEA. The V end was cut by 4 bases, the J end by 5 bases, with 19 bases between. The CDR3 protein is CSVGNPVHTRDTQYF. CDR3 nucleotides: TGCAGCGTTGGAAACCCCGTACACACACGAGATACGCAGTATTTT.

Ten or more counts support this clonotype. CDR3 region: CASSYGTGVDEQYF. DNA of the CDR3: TGCGCCAGCAGCTACGGGACAGGGGTCGACGAGCAGTACTTC. The chain uses TRBV5-1 and TRBJ2-7, with 10 bases fitting TRBD1. Germline V lookup: CDR1 SGHRS, CDR2 YFSETQ. V shed 3 bases and J 5 bases; nucleotides not matched to a gene: 5. The length of the CDR3 is 14 residues.

In this sample, this clonotype turned up many times. Here the CDR3 reads CASSSTSGESNTGELFF. DNA for the CDR3: TGTGCCAGCAGCTCGACTAGCGGGGAGTCGAACACCGGGGAGCTGTTTTTT. This chain uses TRBV7-9 with TRBJ2-2, with 11 positions matching TRBD2. The CDR3 sequence is 17 residues long. Unmatched junction bases numbered 4, after V lost 4 bases and J lost 0 bases. Germline V gene lookup returns CDR1 SEHNR and CDR2 FQNEAQ (reference sequence).

The sample holds many counts of this clonotype. The CDR3 nucleotides are TGTGCCAGCCCGAGGGGTGGGCTAGTAATCGCTCAAGAGACCCAGTACTTC. Translated, it gives CASPRGGLVIAQETQYF. This chain joins TRBV21-1 and TRBJ2-5; the DNA was not compared with TRBD2, the D call given in the table. TRBV21-1 is annotated as a pseudogene. The CDR3 extends over 17 amino acids.

This clonotype was detected ten times or more. The J gene is TRBJ1-5, the V gene TRBV18; 8 bases are a match to TRBD1. CDR1 KGHSH and CDR2 LQKENI come from the germline V gene. Trimming cost V 2 bases and J 6 bases; bases outside gene matches: 9. The CDR3 consists of 16 residues. CDR3 in amino acids: CASSPKRAGGGQPQHF. The CDR3 DNA reads as TGTGCCAGCTCACCAAAAAGGGCAGGGGGCGGTCAGCCCCAGCATTTT.

This clonotype was observed many times. V is TRBV20-1 and J is TRBJ2-6, with D hard to call. This CDR3 is 16 amino acids long. Per germline, CDR1 DFQATT and CDR2 SNEGSKA (reference sequence). V lost 0 bases, J lost 4 bases, and 13 bases lay in between. The CDR3: CSARDLGKTGANVLTF. DNA for the CDR3: TGCAGTGCTAGAGATCTGGGCAAGACGGGGGCCAACGTCCTGACTTTC.

Many counts were recorded for this clonotype. V usage is TRBV29-1 and J usage is TRBJ2-1, with D unclear. CDR1 is SQVTM, CDR2 ANQGSEA, per germline. Trimming cost V 4 bases and J 6 bases, with 7 bases left between them. This CDR3 spans 11 amino acids. This chain's CDR3 is CSVGSFNEQFF. The CDR3 DNA is TGCAGCGTTGGCAGTTTCAATGAGCAGTTCTTC.

This clonotype was seen many times. The V call is TRBV25-1, the J call TRBJ2-2; no reliable D call. V was shortened by 5 bases and J by 1 base, with 8 bases between the two germline ends. Germline CDR1 and CDR2: MGHDK and SYGVNS. This CDR3 is 14 amino acids long. The chain's CDR3 is CASSPRKNTGELFF. In DNA form, the CDR3 reads TGTGCCAGCAGTCCACGTAAGAACACCGGGGAGCTGTTTTTT.